Ten or more counts support the clone carrying this T cell receptor (beta chain). During its preparation, the TCRbeta library received unique molecular identifiers. TCRdb fed the PCR reads into MiXCR, producing one record per CDR3 protein. The data hold about 980,000 distinct CDR3 sequences, with under 30% observed a single time. This entry belongs to a study of T-cell reconstitution after alpha-beta-depleted transplantation in children. This CDR3 comprises 11 residues. Looked up from germline, CDR1 is SGHRS and CDR2 is YFSETQ. Trimming shortened V by 3 bases and J by 3 bases, and 4 bases separated the two germline ends.

The sequencing here drew on PBMCs, mostly from graft donor cells, taken 360 days after TCRalphabeta/CD19-depleted stem cell transplant. The origin of this receptor is a boy under two years old who had a stem cell transplant for SCID, so the T cells may come from the graft donor. The chain uses TRBV5-1 and TRBJ2-7; D is unclear. CDR3 sequence reads: CASSSNYEQYF. CDR3 nucleotide sequence: TGCGCCAGCAGCTCCAACTACGAGCAGTACTTC. Full variable domain (remainder filled in from reference TRBV5-1 and TRBJ2-7): KAGVTQTPRYLIKTRGQQVTLSCSPISGHRSVSWYQQTPGQGLQFLFEYFSETQRNKGNFPGRFSGRQFSNSRSEMNVSTLELGDSALYLCASSSNYEQYFGPGTRLTVT.